A selection of T cell receptor beta chains follows, all from one sample in a study of cytomegalovirus exposure and HLA in healthy donors. The assay was immunoSEQ multiplex PCR, and TCRdb's table has in-frame clones only and misses some. This table has 150,000 to 200,000 clones, roughly 79% appearing once. Material for sequencing was PBMCs. Receptor source: a woman in her thirties or forties in good health and CMV-seropositive. Each CDR3 is given with its conserved first and last residue. The D gene is left open where the match is weak. Only part of the rows carry a size: once, few, many, or a class if the clone is expanded.

clone_size,j_call,d_call,v_call,cdr3_length,cdr3_aa,cdr3_nt
-,TRBJ2-5,TRBD2,TRBV9,18,CASSARGLAGGARETQYF,TGTGCCAGCAGCGCACGTGGACTAGCGGGGGGGGCTCGGGAGACCCAGTACTTC
-,TRBJ1-6,-,TRBV27,17,CASSSPVGTGINSPFHF,-
-,TRBJ2-6,-,TRBV9,16,CASSVNSGTGANGLTF,TGTGCCAGCAGCGTAAATTCAGGCACTGGGGCCAACGGCCTGACTTTC
-,TRBJ1-1,-,TRBV2,15,CASSWEGQGGSKGFF,TGTGCCAGTAGTTGGGAGGGGCAAGGTGGAAGCAAGGGTTTCTTT
-,TRBJ1-1,-,TRBV19,16,CASSILSAGVNTEAFF,TGTGCCAGTAGTATTCTGAGCGCAGGGGTGAACACTGAAGCTTTCTTT
-,TRBJ2-3,-,TRBV2,14,CASRENRVTDTQYF,TGTGCCAGCAGGGAAAACAGGGTAACAGATACGCAGTATTTT
-,TRBJ1-2,-,TRBV5-6,16,CASSLVGSGPLGGYTF,TGTGCCAGCAGCTTGGTCGGGAGTGGCCCCTTGGGAGGCTACACCTTC
-,TRBJ2-7,-,TRBV29-1,15,CSVEIFLGSSYEQYF,TGCAGCGTTGAAATTTTTCTAGGGAGCTCCTACGAGCAGTACTTC
-,TRBJ2-2,TRBD2,TRBV19,13,CASRVRAGGELFF,TGTGCCAGTCGGGTCAGAGCGGGAGGGGAGCTGTTTTTT
-,TRBJ1-2,-,TRBV6-5,14,CASSYDRANYGYTF,TGTGCCAGCAGTTACGATCGGGCTAACTATGGCTACACCTTC
-,TRBJ1-2,TRBD1,TRBV29-1,13,CSVARGQAYGYTF,TGCAGCGTTGCGCGGGGACAGGCTTATGGCTACACCTTC
once,TRBJ2-5,-,TRBV4-1,14,CASSPQLSAAPQYF,TGCGCCAGCAGCCCTCAACTGTCGGCGGCCCCCCAGTACTTC
-,TRBJ2-7,TRBD1,TRBV9,14,CASSVGTGVDEQYF,TGTGCCAGCAGCGTAGGTACAGGGGTCGACGAGCAGTACTTC
-,TRBJ1-5,-,TRBV19,16,CASSNREGVLNQPQHF,TGTGCCAGTAGTAATAGAGAGGGGGTCCTCAATCAGCCCCAGCATTTT
-,TRBJ2-7,-,TRBV28,12,CASSSPRYEQYF,TGTGCCAGCAGCTCTCCGCGCTACGAGCAGTACTTC
-,TRBJ1-2,TRBD1,TRBV19,16,CASSMGPRTGSYGYTF,TGTGCCAGTAGTATGGGGCCCCGGACAGGGTCCTATGGCTACACCTTC
-,TRBJ1-2,-,TRBV19,13,CASSSGVWSGYTF,TGTGCCAGTAGTTCGGGGGTCTGGAGTGGCTACACCTTC
-,TRBJ2-1,-,TRBV9,14,CATARGGSYNEQFF,TGTGCCACCGCGAGGGGGGGCTCCTACAATGAGCAGTTCTTC
-,TRBJ1-3,TRBD1,TRBV2,15,CASSGDRVSGNTIYF,TGTGCCAGCAGTGGTGACAGGGTTTCTGGAAACACCATATATTTT
-,TRBJ2-1,TRBD2,TRBV5-6,18,CASSTLAGGLGTGNEQFF,TGTGCCAGCAGCACACTAGCGGGGGGGCTTGGTACGGGCAATGAGCAGTTCTTC
-,TRBJ1-1,-,TRBV5-1,14,CASSLTVVNTEAFF,TGCGCCAGCAGCCTGACAGTGGTGAACACTGAAGCTTTCTTT
-,TRBJ2-7,-,TRBV28,14,CASSIVTGNYEQYF,TGTGCCAGCAGTATAGTAACGGGGAACTACGAGCAGTACTTC
-,TRBJ2-1,TRBD2,TRBV13,17,CASSLVGGQGGDNEQFF,TGTGCCAGCAGCTTAGTAGGTGGCCAGGGAGGGGACAATGAGCAGTTCTTC
-,TRBJ1-5,TRBD1,TRBV7-8,14,CASRRDRGNQPQHF,TGTGCCAGCCGCCGGGACAGGGGCAATCAGCCCCAGCATTTT
-,TRBJ2-1,TRBD2,TRBV19,16,CASSIDVSGGAYEQFF,TGTGCCAGTAGTATAGATGTTAGCGGGGGGGCCTATGAGCAGTTCTTC
-,TRBJ1-5,-,TRBV5-1,14,CASSLTGGEQPQHF,TGCGCCAGCAGCTTAACAGGTGGGGAACAGCCCCAGCATTTT
few,TRBJ1-2,TRBD1,TRBV27,15,CASSTLGQSNYGYTF,TGTGCCAGCAGTACCCTGGGACAGTCGAACTATGGCTACACCTTC
-,TRBJ2-1,-,TRBV18,14,CASSPDRRGNEQFF,TGTGCCAGCTCACCCGACCGCAGGGGAAATGAGCAGTTCTTC
-,TRBJ1-1,-,TRBV9,14,CASSVEAAGTEAFF,TGTGCCAGCAGCGTCGAGGCAGCTGGCACTGAAGCTTTCTTT
-,TRBJ1-5,TRBD1,TRBV15,17,CATSRCLGGLVNQPQHF,TGTGCCACCAGCAGATGCTTAGGGGGCTTGGTCAATCAGCCCCAGCATTTT
-,TRBJ2-2,TRBD2,TRBV4-2,18,CASSQAGGLVLNTGELFF,TGTGCCAGCAGCCAAGCGGGGGGACTAGTCCTGAACACCGGGGAGCTGTTTTTT
few,TRBJ1-6,-,TRBV30,14,CAWSVPSGYSPLHF,TGTGCCTGGAGTGTTCCCAGCGGGTATTCACCCCTCCACTTT
-,TRBJ2-2,-,TRBV18,13,CASSPTTAGELFF,TGTGCCAGCTCACCAACCACAGCCGGGGAGCTGTTTTTT
-,TRBJ1-2,TRBD1,TRBV2,13,CASRLQGAYGYTF,TGTGCCAGCAGGCTACAGGGGGCTTATGGCTACACCTTC
-,TRBJ2-7,TRBD2,TRBV30,14,CASTLSGGSYEQYF,TGTGCCTCTACGCTTTCGGGGGGATCCTACGAGCAGTACTTC
-,TRBJ2-1,TRBD2,TRBV2,12,CASGRTRSEQFF,TGTGCCAGCGGGAGGACTAGAAGTGAGCAGTTCTTC